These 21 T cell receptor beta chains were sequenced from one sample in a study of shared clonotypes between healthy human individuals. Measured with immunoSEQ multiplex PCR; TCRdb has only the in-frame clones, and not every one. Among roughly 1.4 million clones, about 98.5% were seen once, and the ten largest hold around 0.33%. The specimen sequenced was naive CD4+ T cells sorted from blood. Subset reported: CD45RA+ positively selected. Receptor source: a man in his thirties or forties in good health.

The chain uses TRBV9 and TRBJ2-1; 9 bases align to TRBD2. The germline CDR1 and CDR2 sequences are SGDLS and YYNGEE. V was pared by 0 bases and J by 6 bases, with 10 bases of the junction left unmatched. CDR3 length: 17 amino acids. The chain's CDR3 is CASSVVGGRARVNEQFF. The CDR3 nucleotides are TGTGCCAGCAGCGTAGTAGGCGGGAGGGCCCGGGTCAATGAGCAGTTCTTC. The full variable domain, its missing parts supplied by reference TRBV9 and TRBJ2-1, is DSGVTQTPKHLITATGQRVTLRCSPRSGDLSVYWYQQSLDQGLQFLIQYYNGEERAKGNILERFSAQQFPDLHSELNLSSLELGDSALYFCASSVVGGRARVNEQFFGPGTRLTVL.

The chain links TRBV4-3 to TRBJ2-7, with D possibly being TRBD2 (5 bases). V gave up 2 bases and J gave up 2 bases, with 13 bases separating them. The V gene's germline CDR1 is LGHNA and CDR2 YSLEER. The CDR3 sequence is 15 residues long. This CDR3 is CASSQFPREAYEQYF. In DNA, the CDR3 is TGCGCCAGCAGCCAATTCCCGAGGGAAGCCTACGAGCAGTACTTC.

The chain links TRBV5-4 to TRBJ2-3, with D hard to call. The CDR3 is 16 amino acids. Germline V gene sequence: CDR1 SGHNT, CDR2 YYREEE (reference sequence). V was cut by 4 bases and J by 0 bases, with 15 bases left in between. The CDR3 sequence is CASSGRTEISTDTQYF. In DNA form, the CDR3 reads TGTGCCAGCAGCGGAAGGACGGAGATAAGCACAGATACGCAGTATTTT.

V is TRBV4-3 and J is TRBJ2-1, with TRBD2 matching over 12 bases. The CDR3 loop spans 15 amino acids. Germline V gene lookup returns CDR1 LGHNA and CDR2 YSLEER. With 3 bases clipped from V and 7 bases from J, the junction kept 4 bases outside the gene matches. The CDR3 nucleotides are TGCGCCAGCAGCCAGGTAGGACTAGCGGGGAATGAGCAGTTCTTC. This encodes CASSQVGLAGNEQFF.

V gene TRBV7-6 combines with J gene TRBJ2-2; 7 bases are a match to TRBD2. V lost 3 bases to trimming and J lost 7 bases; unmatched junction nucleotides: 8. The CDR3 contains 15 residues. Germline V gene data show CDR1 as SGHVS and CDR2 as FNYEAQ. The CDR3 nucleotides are TGTGCCAGCAGCTTCGGCGGGAGTATAAACGGGGAGCTGTTTTTT. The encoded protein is CASSFGGSINGELFF.

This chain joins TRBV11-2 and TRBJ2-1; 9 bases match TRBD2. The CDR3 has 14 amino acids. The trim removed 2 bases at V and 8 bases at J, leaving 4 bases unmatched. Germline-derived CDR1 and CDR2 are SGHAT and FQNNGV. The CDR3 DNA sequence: TGTGCCAGCAGCTTAATAGCGGGAGTAGATGAGCAGTTCTTC. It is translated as CASSLIAGVDEQFF. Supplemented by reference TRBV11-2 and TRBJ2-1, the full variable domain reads EAGVAQSPRYKIIEKRQSVAFWCNPISGHATLYWYQQILGQGPKLLIQFQNNGVVDDSQLPKDRFSAERLKGVDSTLKIQPAKLEDSAVYLCASSLIAGVDEQFFGPGTRLTVL.

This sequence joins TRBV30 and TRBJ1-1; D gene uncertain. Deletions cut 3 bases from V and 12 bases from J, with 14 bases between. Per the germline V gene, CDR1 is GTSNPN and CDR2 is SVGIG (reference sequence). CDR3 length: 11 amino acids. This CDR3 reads CAWRHDTESFF. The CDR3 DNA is TGTGCCTGGAGACACGACACGGAGTCTTTCTTT.

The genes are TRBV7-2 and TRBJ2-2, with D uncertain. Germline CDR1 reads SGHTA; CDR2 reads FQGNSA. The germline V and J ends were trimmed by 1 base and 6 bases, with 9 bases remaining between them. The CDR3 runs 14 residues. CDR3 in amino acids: CASSLDPSAGELFF. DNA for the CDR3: TGTGCCAGCAGCTTAGATCCCTCGGCCGGGGAGCTGTTTTTT.

The CDR3 DNA follows: TGTGCCAGCTCACAGAGCGGGAACTCCTACAATGAGCAGTTCTTC. Protein sequence: CASSQSGNSYNEQFF. V is TRBV18 and J is TRBJ2-1, with 7 bases aligning to TRBD2. Germline V gene lookup returns CDR1 KGHSH and CDR2 LQKENI. Trimming took 4 bases from V and 0 from J; bases not matched to a gene: 3. This CDR3 spans 15 amino acids.

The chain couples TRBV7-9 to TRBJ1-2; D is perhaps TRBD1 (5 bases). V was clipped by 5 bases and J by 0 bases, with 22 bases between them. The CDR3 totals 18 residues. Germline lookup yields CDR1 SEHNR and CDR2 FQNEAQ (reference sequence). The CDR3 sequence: CASSPIDRESRANYGYTF. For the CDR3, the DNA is TGTGCCAGCAGCCCTATTGACAGAGAATCAAGAGCTAACTATGGCTACACCTTC.

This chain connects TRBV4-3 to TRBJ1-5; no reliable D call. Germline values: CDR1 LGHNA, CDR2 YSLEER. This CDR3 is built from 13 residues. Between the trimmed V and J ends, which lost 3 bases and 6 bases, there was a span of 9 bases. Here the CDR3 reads CASSQEEGQPQHF. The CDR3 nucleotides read TGCGCCAGCAGCCAGGAGGAGGGTCAGCCCCAGCATTTT.

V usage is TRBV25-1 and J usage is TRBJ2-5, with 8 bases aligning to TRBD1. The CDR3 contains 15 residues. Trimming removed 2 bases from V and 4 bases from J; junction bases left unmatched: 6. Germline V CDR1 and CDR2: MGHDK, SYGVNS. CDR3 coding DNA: TGTGCCAGCAGTGAACCCGAAACAGGGGGAGAGACCCAGTACTTC. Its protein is CASSEPETGGETQYF.

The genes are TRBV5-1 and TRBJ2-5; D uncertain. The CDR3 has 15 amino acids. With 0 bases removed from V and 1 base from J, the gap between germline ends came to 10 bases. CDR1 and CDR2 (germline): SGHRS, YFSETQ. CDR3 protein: CASSLVGLGQETQYF. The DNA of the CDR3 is TGCGCCAGCAGCTTGGTGGGTTTGGGCCAAGAGACCCAGTACTTC.

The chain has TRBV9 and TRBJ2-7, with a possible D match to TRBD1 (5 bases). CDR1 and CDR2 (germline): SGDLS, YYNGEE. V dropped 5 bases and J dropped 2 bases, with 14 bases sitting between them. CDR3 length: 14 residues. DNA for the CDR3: TGTGCCAGCAGTACAGGCGACCTTCCCTACGAGCAGTACTTC. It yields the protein CASSTGDLPYEQYF. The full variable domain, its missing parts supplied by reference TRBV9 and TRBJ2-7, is DSGVTQTPKHLITATGQRVTLRCSPRSGDLSVYWYQQSLDQGLQFLIQYYNGEERAKGNILERFSAQQFPDLHSELNLSSLELGDSALYFCASSTGDLPYEQYFGPGTRLTVT.

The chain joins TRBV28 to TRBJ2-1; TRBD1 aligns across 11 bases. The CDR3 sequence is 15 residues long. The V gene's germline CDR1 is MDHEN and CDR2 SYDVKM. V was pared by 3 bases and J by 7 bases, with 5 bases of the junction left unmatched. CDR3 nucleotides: TGTGCCAGCAGTTTTTGGGACAGGGGGACGAATGAGCAGTTCTTC. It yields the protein CASSFWDRGTNEQFF.

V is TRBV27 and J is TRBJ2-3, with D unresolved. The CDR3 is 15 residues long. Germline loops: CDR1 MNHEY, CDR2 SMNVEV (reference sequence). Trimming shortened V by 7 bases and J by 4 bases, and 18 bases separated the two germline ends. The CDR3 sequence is CASTAAGVQADTQYF. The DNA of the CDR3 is TGTGCCAGCACCGCCGCTGGGGTTCAAGCAGATACGCAGTATTTT.

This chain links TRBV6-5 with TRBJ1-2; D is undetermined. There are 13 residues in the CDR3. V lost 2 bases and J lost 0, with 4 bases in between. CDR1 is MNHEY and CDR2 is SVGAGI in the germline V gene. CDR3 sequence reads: CASSYGTNYGYTF. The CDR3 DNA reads TGTGCCAGCAGTTACGGAACTAACTATGGCTACACCTTC.

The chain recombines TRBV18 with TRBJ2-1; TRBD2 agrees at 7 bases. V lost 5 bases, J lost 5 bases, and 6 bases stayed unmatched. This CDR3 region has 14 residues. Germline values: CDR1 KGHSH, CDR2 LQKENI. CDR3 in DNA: TGTGCCAGCTCAGGGCTGGGAGGGAACAATGAGCAGTTCTTC. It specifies CASSGLGGNNEQFF.

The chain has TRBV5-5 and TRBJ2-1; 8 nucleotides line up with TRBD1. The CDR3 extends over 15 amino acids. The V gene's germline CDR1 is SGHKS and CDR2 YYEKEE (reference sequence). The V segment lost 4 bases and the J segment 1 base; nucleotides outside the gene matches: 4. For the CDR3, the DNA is TGTGCCAGCAGCGCGACAGGGGATTCCTACAATGAGCAGTTCTTC. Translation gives CASSATGDSYNEQFF.

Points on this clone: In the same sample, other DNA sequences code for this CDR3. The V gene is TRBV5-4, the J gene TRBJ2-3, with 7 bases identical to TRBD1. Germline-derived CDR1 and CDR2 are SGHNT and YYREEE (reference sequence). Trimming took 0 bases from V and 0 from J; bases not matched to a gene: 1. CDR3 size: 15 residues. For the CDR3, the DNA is TGTGCCAGCAGCTTGGACAGGGGCAGCACAGATACGCAGTATTTT. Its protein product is CASSLDRGSTDTQYF.

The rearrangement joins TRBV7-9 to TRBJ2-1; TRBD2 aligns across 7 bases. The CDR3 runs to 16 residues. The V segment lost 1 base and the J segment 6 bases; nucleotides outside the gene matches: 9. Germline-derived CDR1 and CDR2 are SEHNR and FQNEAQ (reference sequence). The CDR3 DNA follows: TGTGCCAGCAGCTTAGGTGTGCGGGAGTCGGGCAATGAGCAGTTCTTC. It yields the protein CASSLGVRESGNEQFF.